This TCR beta chain appears in the sequencing data of a study of shared clonotypes between healthy human individuals. There are 15 residues in the CDR3. Germline-derived CDR1 and CDR2 are SGDLS and YYNGEE. V lost 0 bases and J lost 3; bases outside the gene matches: 4. Terminally differentiated effector memory CD45RA+ cells were excluded from the naive CD8 cells, which were CD45RO-negative and positively selected for CCR7. The repertoire was sequenced with immunoSEQ multiplex PCR; TCRdb's copy has only in-frame clones and lacks some. The profile shows some 600,000 clones, around 96% of them singletons. With regard to this clone: Its specificity is not known.

Study results and limitations: Rarefaction analysis demonstrated incomplete sorted-subset sequencing notwithstanding large depth. Specimens sampled were limited to blood, with tissue repertoires likely differing.

The sequenced sample consisted of naive CD8+ T cells sorted from blood. The receptor comes from a woman aged 25 to 45 in good health. The chain uses TRBV9 and TRBJ2-7; 9 nucleotides agree with TRBD2. The CDR3 protein is CASSVGGLASYEQYF. CDR3 DNA sequence: TGTGCCAGCAGCGTAGGTGGACTAGCGAGCTACGAGCAGTACTTC.